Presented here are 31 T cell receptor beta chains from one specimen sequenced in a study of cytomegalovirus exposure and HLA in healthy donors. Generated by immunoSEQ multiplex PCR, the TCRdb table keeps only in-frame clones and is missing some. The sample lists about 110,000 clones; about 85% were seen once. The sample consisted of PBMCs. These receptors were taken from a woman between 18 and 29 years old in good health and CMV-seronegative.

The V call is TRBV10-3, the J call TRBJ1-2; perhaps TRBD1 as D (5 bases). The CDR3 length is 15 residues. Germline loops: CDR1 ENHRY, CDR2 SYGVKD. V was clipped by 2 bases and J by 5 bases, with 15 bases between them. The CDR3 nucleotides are TGTGCCATCAGTGAGGTTGGGGCGTCTGGGTATGGCTACACCTTC. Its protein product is CAISEVGASGYGYTF.

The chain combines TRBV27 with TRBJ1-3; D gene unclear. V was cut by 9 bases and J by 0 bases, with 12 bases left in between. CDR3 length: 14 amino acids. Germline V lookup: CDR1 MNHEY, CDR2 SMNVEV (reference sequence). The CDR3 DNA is TGTGCCAGGAGAGAGCTTGACTCTGGAAACACCATATATTTT. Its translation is CARRELDSGNTIYF.

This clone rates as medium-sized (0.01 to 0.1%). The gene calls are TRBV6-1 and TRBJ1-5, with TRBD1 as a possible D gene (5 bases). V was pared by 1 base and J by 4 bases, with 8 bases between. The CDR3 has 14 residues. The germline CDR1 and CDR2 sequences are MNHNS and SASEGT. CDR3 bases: TGTGCCAGCAGTGAAGGGGGCGAGAATCAGCCCCAGCATTTT. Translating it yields CASSEGGENQPQHF.

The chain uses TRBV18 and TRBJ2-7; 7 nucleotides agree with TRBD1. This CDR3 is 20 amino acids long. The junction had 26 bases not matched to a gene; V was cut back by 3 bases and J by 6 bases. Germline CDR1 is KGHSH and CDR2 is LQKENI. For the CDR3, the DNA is TGTGCCAGCTCACCGCCATTAATTCCAAAGGGCAGGACAGGACTCCTCGAGCAGTACTTC. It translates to CASSPPLIPKGRTGLLEQYF.

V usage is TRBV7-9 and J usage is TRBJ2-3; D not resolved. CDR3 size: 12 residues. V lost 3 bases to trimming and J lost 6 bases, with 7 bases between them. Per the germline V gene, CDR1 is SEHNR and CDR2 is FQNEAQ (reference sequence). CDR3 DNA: TGTGCCAGCAGCTTGTCCGGGGATACGCAGTATTTT. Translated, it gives CASSLSGDTQYF.

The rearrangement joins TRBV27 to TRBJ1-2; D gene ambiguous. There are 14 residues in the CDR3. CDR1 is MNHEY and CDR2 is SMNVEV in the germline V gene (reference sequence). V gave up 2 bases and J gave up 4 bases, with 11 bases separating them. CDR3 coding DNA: TGTGCCAGCAGTTTAGCTGCCTTCGGCTATGGCTACACCTTC. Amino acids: CASSLAAFGYGYTF.

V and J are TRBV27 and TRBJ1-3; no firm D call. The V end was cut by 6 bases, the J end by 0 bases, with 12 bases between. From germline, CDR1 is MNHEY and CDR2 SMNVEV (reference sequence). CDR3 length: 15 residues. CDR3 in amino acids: CASSPVPSSGNTIYF. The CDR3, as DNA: TGTGCCAGCAGCCCTGTACCCAGCTCTGGAAACACCATATATTTT.

The CDR3 coding sequence is TGCGCCAGCACCCCGGGGGGGGGCGCAAACACCGGGGAGCTGTTTTTT. This codes for CASTPGGGANTGELFF. The J gene is TRBJ2-2, the V gene TRBV5-1; TRBD2 agrees at 8 bases. After removal of 6 bases from V and 2 bases from J, the junction contained 9 bases not matched to a gene. CDR3 size: 16 residues. Germline V lookup: CDR1 SGHRS, CDR2 YFSETQ.

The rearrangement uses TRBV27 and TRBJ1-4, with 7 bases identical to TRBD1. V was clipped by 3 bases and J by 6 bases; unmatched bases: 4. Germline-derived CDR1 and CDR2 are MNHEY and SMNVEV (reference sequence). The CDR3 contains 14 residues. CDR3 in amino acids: CASSFQGGDEKLFF. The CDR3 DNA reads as TGTGCCAGCAGTTTCCAGGGGGGTGATGAAAAACTGTTTTTT.

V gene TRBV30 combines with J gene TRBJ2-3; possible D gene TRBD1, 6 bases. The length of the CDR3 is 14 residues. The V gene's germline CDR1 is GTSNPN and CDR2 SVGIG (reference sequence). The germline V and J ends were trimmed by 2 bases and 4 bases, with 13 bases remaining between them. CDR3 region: CAWSLTSGADTQYF. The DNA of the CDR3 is TGTGCCTGGAGTCTCACTTCAGGGGCAGATACGCAGTATTTT.

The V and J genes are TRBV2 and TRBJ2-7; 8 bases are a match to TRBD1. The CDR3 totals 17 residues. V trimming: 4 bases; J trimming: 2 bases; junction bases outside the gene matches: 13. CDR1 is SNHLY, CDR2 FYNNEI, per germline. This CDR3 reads CASSGGTGEPITYEQYF. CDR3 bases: TGTGCCAGCAGTGGGGGGACAGGCGAACCGATTACCTACGAGCAGTACTTC.

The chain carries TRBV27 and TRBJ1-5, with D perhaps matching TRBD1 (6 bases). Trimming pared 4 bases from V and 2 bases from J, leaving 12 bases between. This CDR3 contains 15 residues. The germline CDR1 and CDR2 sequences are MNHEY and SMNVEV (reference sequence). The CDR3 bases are TGTGCCAGCAGTTCCGAGACAGGAGGCAATCAGCCCCAGCATTTT. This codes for CASSSETGGNQPQHF.

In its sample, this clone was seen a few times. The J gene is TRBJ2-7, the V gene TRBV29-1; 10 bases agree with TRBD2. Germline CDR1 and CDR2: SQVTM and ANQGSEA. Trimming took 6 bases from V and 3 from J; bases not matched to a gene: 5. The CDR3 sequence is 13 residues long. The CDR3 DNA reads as TGCAGCGTCGAGCAGCGGGGGGGCTACGAGCAGTACTTC. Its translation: CSVEQRGGYEQYF.

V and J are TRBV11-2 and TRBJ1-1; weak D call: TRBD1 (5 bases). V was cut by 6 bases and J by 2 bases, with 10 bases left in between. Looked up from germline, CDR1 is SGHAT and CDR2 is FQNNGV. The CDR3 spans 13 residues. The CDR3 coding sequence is TGTGCCAGCAGGTGGACACTCAACACTGAAGCTTTCTTT. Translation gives CASRWTLNTEAFF. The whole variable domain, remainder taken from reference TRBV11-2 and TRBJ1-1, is EAGVAQSPRYKIIEKRQSVAFWCNPISGHATLYWYQQILGQGPKLLIQFQNNGVVDDSQLPKDRFSAERLKGVDSTLKIQPAKLEDSAVYLCASRWTLNTEAFFGQGTRLTVV.

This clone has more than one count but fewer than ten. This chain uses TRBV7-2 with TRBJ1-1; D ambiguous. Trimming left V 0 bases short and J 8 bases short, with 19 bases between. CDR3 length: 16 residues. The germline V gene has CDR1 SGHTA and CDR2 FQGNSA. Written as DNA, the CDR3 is TGTGCCAGCAGCTTAGCGTACGTCCCCCTGAGCGCCGAAGCTTTCTTT. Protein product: CASSLAYVPLSAEAFF.

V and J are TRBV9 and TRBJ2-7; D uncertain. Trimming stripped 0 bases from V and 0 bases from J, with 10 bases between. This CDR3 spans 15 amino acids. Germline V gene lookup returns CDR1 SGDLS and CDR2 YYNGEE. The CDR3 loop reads CASSVEPPSSYEQYF. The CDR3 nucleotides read TGTGCCAGCAGCGTAGAGCCCCCGAGCTCCTACGAGCAGTACTTC.

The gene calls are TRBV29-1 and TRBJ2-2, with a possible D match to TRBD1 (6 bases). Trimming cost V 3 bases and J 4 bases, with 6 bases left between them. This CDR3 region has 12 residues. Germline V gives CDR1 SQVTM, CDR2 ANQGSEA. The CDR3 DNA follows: TGCAGCGTTGACAGGGGCACCGGGGAGCTGTTTTTT. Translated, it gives CSVDRGTGELFF.

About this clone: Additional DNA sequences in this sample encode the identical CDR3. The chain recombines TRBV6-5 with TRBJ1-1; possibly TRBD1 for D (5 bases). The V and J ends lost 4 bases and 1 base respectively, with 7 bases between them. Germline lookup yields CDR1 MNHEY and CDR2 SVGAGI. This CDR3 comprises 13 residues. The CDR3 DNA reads TGTGCCAGCAGTTCCACAGGGAACACTGAAGCTTTCTTT. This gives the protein CASSSTGNTEAFF.

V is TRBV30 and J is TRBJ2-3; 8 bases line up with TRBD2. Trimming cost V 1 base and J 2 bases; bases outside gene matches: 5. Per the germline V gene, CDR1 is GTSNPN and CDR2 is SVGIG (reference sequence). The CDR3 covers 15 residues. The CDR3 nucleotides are TGTGCCTGGAGTGCCGGGGGGGGGAACACAGATACGCAGTATTTT. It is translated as CAWSAGGGNTDTQYF.

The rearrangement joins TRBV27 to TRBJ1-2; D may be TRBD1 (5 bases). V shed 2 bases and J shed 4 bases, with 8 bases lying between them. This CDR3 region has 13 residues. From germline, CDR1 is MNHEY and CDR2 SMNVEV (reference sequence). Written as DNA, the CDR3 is TGTGCCAGCAGTTTAAGGGGAACCTATGGCTACACCTTC. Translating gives CASSLRGTYGYTF.

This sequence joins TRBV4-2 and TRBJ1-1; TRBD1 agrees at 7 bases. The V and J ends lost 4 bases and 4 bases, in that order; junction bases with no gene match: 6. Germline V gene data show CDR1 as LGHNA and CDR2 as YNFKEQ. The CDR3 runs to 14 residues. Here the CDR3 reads CASSRSDRATEAFF. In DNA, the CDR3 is TGTGCCAGCAGCCGATCCGACAGGGCCACTGAAGCTTTCTTT.

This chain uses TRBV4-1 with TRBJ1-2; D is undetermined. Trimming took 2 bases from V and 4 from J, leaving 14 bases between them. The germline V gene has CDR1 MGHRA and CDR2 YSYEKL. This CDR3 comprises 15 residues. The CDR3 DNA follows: TGCGCCAGCAGCCAACTAACTAACGCCCTCTATGGCTACACCTTC. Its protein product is CASSQLTNALYGYTF.

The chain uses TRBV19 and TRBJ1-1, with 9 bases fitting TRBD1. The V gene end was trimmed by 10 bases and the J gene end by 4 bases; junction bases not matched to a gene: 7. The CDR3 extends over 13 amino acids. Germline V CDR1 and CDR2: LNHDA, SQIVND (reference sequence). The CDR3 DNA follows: TGTGCCACCATAGGGACAGGGCTCACTGAAGCTTTCTTT. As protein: CATIGTGLTEAFF.

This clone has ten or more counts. The CDR3 loop is CASARESGANVLTF. The CDR3 region has the DNA TGTGCCAGCGCCCGAGAGTCCGGGGCCAACGTCCTGACTTTC. This chain uses TRBV6-1 with TRBJ2-6, with D unclear. Per the germline V gene, CDR1 is MNHNS and CDR2 is SASEGT. CDR3 length: 14 amino acids. V was shortened by 8 bases and J by 4 bases, with 12 bases between the two germline ends.

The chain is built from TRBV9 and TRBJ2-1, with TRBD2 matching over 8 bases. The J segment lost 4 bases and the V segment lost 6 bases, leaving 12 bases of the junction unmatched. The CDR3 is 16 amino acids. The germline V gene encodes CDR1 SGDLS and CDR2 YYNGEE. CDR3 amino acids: CASKSGSGDTYNEQFF. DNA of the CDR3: TGTGCCAGCAAATCGGGTAGCGGGGATACATACAATGAGCAGTTCTTC.

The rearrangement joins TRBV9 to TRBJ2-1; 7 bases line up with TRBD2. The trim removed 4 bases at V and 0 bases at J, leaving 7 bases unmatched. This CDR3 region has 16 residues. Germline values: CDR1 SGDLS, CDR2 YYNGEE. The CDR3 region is CASSLPSGSSYNEQFF. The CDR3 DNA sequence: TGTGCCAGCAGCCTCCCTAGCGGCAGCTCCTACAATGAGCAGTTCTTC.

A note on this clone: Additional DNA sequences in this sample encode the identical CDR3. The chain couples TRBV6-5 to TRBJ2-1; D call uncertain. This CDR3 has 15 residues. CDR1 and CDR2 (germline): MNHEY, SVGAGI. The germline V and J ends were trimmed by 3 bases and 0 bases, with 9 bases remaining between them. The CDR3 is CASSYSGSSYNEQFF. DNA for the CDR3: TGTGCCAGCAGTTATTCGGGTTCCTCCTACAATGAGCAGTTCTTC.

This CDR3 reads CASSRHHYGYTF. The CDR3 nucleotides read TGTGCCAGCAGCAGACATCACTATGGCTACACCTTC. This chain joins TRBV2 and TRBJ1-2; D gene unclear. V was clipped by 6 bases and J by 3 bases, with 8 bases between them. The length of the CDR3 is 12 residues. CDR1 SNHLY and CDR2 FYNNEI come from the germline V gene.

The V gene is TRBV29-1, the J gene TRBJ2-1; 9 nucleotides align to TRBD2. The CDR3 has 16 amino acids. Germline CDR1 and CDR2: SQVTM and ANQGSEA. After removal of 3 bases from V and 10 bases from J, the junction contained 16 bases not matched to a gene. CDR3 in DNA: TGCAGCGTTGACCCCGGAGTAGGGCGGGGGGGCCTAGAGCAGTTCTTC. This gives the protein CSVDPGVGRGGLEQFF.

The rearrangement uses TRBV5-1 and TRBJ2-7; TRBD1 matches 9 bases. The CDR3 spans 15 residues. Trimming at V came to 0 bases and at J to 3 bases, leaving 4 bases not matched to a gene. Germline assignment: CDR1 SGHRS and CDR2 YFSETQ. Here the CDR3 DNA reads TGCGCCAGCAGCTTGGTGGGACAGGGCTTCTACGAGCAGTACTTC. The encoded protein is CASSLVGQGFYEQYF.

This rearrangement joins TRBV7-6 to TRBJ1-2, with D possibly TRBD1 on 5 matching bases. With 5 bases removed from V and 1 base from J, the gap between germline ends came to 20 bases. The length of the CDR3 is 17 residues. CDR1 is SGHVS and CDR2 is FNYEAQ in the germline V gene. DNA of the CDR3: TGTGCCAGCAGCCCGGAAGGCACAGGAGACTTTAACTATGGCTACACCTTC. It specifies CASSPEGTGDFNYGYTF.